The 21 T cell receptor beta chains below all came from one sample that was sequenced in a study of cytomegalovirus exposure and HLA in healthy donors. The PCR was carried out with 60 Vbeta primers and 13 Jbeta primers. Profiled with immunoSEQ multiplex PCR; TCRdb holds only in-frame clones, not every one. The sample shows some 190,000 clones, roughly 80% of them seen only once. The sequenced sample consisted of PBMCs. All receptors come from a woman aged 18-29 years in good health and CMV-seronegative.

This chain's CDR3 is CASSRTGDFTYEQYF. The CDR3 region has the DNA TGTGCCAGCAGCAGGACAGGGGACTTCACCTACGAGCAGTACTTC. The V and J genes are TRBV5-6 and TRBJ2-7; 9 nucleotides agree with TRBD1. Looked up from germline, CDR1 is SGHDT and CDR2 is YYEEEE. The CDR3 runs to 15 residues. The J segment lost 2 bases and the V segment lost 4 bases, leaving 7 bases of the junction unmatched.

To note about this clone: This CDR3 is also generated by other DNA sequences in the sample. The rearrangement links TRBV9 to TRBJ1-2; 7 nucleotides agree with TRBD1. Per germline, CDR1 SGDLS and CDR2 YYNGEE. This CDR3 is built from 15 residues. V was pared by 0 bases and J by 4 bases, with 6 bases of the junction left unmatched. CDR3 residues: CASSVDPTGIYGYTF. The CDR3 DNA follows: TGTGCCAGCAGCGTAGACCCGACAGGGATCTATGGCTACACCTTC.

This clone turned up a few times. The chain joins TRBV27 to TRBJ2-1; 7 positions match TRBD2. V lost 2 bases to trimming and J lost 7 bases; unmatched junction nucleotides: 2. CDR1 is MNHEY and CDR2 is SMNVEV in the germline V gene (reference sequence). The CDR3 has 13 amino acids. The CDR3 sequence is CASSLRGSNEQFF. DNA for the CDR3: TGTGCCAGCAGTTTACGCGGGAGTAATGAGCAGTTCTTC.

In this sample, this clone is medium-sized (0.01 to 0.1%). The chain is built from TRBV7-9 and TRBJ2-7; D is ambiguous. Between the trimmed V and J ends, which lost 1 base and 0 bases, there was a span of 7 bases. Per germline, CDR1 SEHNR and CDR2 FQNEAQ (reference sequence). This CDR3 contains 14 residues. CDR3 sequence reads: CASSLDGGSYEQYF. The CDR3, as DNA: TGTGCCAGCAGCTTAGATGGCGGCTCCTACGAGCAGTACTTC.

The V gene is TRBV6-6, the J gene TRBJ2-3; 8 nucleotides line up with TRBD1. V lost 7 bases, J lost 1 base, and 7 bases stayed unmatched. Germline values: CDR1 MNHNY, CDR2 SVGAGI (reference sequence). The CDR3 covers 15 residues. The CDR3 nucleotides read TGTGCCAGCACCTACGGACAGGGAGGCACAGATACGCAGTATTTT. Translation gives CASTYGQGGTDTQYF.

The J gene is TRBJ2-7, the V gene TRBV27; D perhaps matches TRBD2 (6 bases). V lost 4 bases and J lost 9, with 16 bases in between. Germline CDR1 and CDR2: MNHEY and SMNVEV (reference sequence). The CDR3 covers 13 residues. As DNA, the CDR3 is TGTGCCAGCAGTTCCGTCCAGGGACTTAGGCAGTACTTC. This sequence encodes CASSSVQGLRQYF.

This clone was found a few times. The chain uses TRBV15 and TRBJ2-5, with TRBD2 as a possible D gene (6 bases). CDR1 is LNHNV and CDR2 is YYDKDF in the germline V gene (reference sequence). The V end lost 7 bases, the J end lost 5 bases, and 11 bases lay between the germline ends. The CDR3 totals 12 residues. CDR3 coding DNA: TGTGCCACCAAGGAGGGCGGGGAGACCCAGTACTTC. Its protein product is CATKEGGETQYF.

This rearrangement joins TRBV4-2 to TRBJ2-1; D is unresolved. The length of the CDR3 is 11 residues. Trimming pared 6 bases from V and 6 bases from J, leaving 6 bases between. The germline V gene encodes CDR1 LGHNA and CDR2 YNFKEQ. CDR3 DNA sequence: TGTGCCAGCAGTCTAGGCAATGAGCAGTTCTTC. Translating it yields CASSLGNEQFF.

This clone occurred once. The chain couples TRBV19 to TRBJ2-3, with D possibly TRBD1 on 5 matching bases. V lost 5 bases to trimming and J lost 3 bases, with 9 bases between them. Germline CDR1 LNHDA, CDR2 SQIVND (reference sequence). This CDR3 is built from 13 residues. The CDR3 protein is CASSAYRTDTQYF. CDR3 bases: TGTGCCAGTAGTGCCTACAGGACAGATACGCAGTATTTT.

The V call is TRBV27, the J call TRBJ2-7; 9 bases are a match to TRBD1. V lost 5 bases and J lost 4; bases outside the gene matches: 9. Germline V gene data show CDR1 as MNHEY and CDR2 as SMNVEV (reference sequence). The CDR3 has 15 amino acids. CDR3 region: CASSQQGQGRYEQYF. The CDR3 DNA sequence: TGTGCCAGCAGTCAACAGGGACAGGGAAGGTACGAGCAGTACTTC.

This chain connects TRBV28 to TRBJ1-6; the D gene is possibly TRBD1 (6 bases). CDR3 length equals 13 residues. The germline CDR1 and CDR2 sequences are MDHEN and SYDVKM. V was pared by 3 bases and J by 11 bases, with 11 bases between. CDR3 region: CASSFPQGTPLHF. The DNA for the CDR3 is TGTGCCAGCAGTTTCCCACAGGGTACACCCCTCCACTTT.

The chain carries TRBV30 and TRBJ2-2, with 9 bases fitting TRBD1. Germline V gene lookup returns CDR1 GTSNPN and CDR2 SVGIG (reference sequence). After removal of 5 bases from V and 6 bases from J, the junction contained 4 bases not matched to a gene. This CDR3 region has 13 residues. The CDR3 reads CAWAGTGPGELFF. CDR3 bases: TGTGCCTGGGCCGGGACAGGGCCCGGGGAGCTGTTTTTT.

J is TRBJ2-5 and V is TRBV2, with D maybe TRBD1 (5 bases). Germline V CDR1 and CDR2: SNHLY, FYNNEI. V gave up 0 bases and J gave up 5 bases, with 16 bases separating them. This CDR3 region has 16 residues. The CDR3 loop reads CASSEALHPGRETQYF. Here the CDR3 DNA reads TGTGCCAGCAGTGAAGCGCTTCATCCAGGGCGGGAGACCCAGTACTTC.

V is TRBV19 and J is TRBJ2-7; 9 bases map to TRBD2. The CDR3 extends over 16 amino acids. Per the germline V gene, CDR1 is LNHDA and CDR2 is SQIVND (reference sequence). The V and J ends lost 5 bases and 7 bases, in that order; junction bases with no gene match: 15. The CDR3 DNA reads TGTGCCAGTAGTGCATACCAACTAGCGGGCTCGTGGGAGCAGTACTTC. Protein: CASSAYQLAGSWEQYF.

This sequence joins TRBV4-2 and TRBJ2-2, with 12 bases aligning to TRBD2. This CDR3 is built from 17 residues. Germline CDR1 and CDR2: LGHNA and YNFKEQ. V lost 4 bases, J lost 2 bases, and 5 bases stayed unmatched. The CDR3 protein is CASSLRTSGDNTGELFF. The CDR3 region has the DNA TGTGCCAGCAGCCTTCGGACTAGCGGGGATAACACCGGGGAGCTGTTTTTT.

The CDR3 bases are TGCGCCAGCAGCCAAGCCCCCACAGGAACCTACGAGCAGTACTTC. Translation: CASSQAPTGTYEQYF. V is TRBV4-1 and J is TRBJ2-7, with TRBD1 as a possible D gene (5 bases). Between the trimmed V and J ends, which lost 1 base and 2 bases, there was a span of 12 bases. There are 15 residues in the CDR3. Looked up from germline, CDR1 is MGHRA and CDR2 is YSYEKL.

The chain employs TRBV19 and TRBJ2-3; TRBD1 matches 7 bases. Germline CDR1 reads LNHDA; CDR2 reads SQIVND (reference sequence). V was pared by 0 bases and J by 2 bases, with 5 bases of the junction left unmatched. The CDR3 has 16 amino acids. CDR3 sequence reads: CASSIEQGQYTDTQYF. DNA for the CDR3: TGTGCCAGTAGTATAGAACAGGGGCAATACACAGATACGCAGTATTTT.

This clone occurred a few times. The V and J genes are TRBV7-2 and TRBJ2-7; 10 bases align to TRBD1. Germline CDR1 and CDR2: SGHTA and FQGNSA. Losses at the gene ends were 5 bases for V and 0 bases for J; bases not matched to a gene: 4. This CDR3 comprises 15 residues. The CDR3 DNA reads as TGTGCCAGCAGCCGGGACAGGGGCCCCTCCTACGAGCAGTACTTC. This translates into CASSRDRGPSYEQYF.

The J gene is TRBJ2-7, the V gene TRBV28, with 8 bases identical to TRBD2. This CDR3 has 15 amino acids. Germline assignment: CDR1 MDHEN and CDR2 SYDVKM. V lost 4 bases to trimming and J lost 0 bases; unmatched junction nucleotides: 5. CDR3 sequence reads: CASSSGGGSSYEQYF. CDR3 DNA: TGTGCCAGCAGTTCCGGGGGGGGGAGCTCCTACGAGCAGTACTTC.

V and J are TRBV27 and TRBJ1-5; 7 bases map to TRBD1. J gave up 11 bases and V 6 bases, and 25 bases lay outside the gene matches. Germline-derived CDR1 and CDR2 are MNHEY and SMNVEV (reference sequence). The CDR3 has 18 amino acids. CDR3 nucleotides: TGTGCCAGCAGCAACCAGTACCGGGACAGAGAGGGGGTGCGGACCCAGCATTTT. It translates to CASSNQYRDREGVRTQHF.

The chain joins TRBV28 to TRBJ1-1; 7 bases fit TRBD1. Germline trimming cut 6 bases from V and 1 base from J; bases unmatched to any gene: 5. This CDR3 has 14 residues. From germline, CDR1 is MDHEN and CDR2 SYDVKM. Written as DNA, the CDR3 is TGTGCCAGCAGCCCAGGGGGTAGGAACACTGAAGCTTTCTTT. It yields the protein CASSPGGRNTEAFF.